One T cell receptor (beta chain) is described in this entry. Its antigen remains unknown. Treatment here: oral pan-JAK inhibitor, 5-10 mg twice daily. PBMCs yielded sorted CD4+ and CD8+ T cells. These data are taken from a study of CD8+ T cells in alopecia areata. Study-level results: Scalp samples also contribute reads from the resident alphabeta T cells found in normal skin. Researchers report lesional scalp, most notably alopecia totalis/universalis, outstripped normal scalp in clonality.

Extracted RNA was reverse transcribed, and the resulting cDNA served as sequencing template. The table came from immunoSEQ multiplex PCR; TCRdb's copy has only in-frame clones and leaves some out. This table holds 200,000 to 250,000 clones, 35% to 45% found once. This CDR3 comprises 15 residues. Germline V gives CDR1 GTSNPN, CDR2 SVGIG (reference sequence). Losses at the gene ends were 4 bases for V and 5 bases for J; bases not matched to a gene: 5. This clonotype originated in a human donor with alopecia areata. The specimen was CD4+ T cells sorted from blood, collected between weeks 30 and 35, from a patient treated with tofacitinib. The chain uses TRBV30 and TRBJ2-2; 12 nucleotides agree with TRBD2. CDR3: CAWKMGTSGTGELFF. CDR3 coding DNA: TGTGCCTGGAAGATGGGGACTAGCGGGACCGGGGAGCTGTTTTTT.